One sample yielded the 22 T cell receptor beta chains listed below, sequenced in a study of blood T cell repertoires in COVID-19. Generated by immunoSEQ multiplex PCR, the TCRdb table keeps only in-frame clones and is missing some. The data show about 200,000 clones, with 85% to 90% seen just once and about 4.1% held by the top ten. Sample: peripheral blood. These receptors originate from a man aged 50 to 59 with acute or convalescent COVID-19.

This chain connects TRBV2 to TRBJ1-5; 7 positions match TRBD1. J gave up 3 bases and V 7 bases, and 6 bases lay outside the gene matches. The germline V gene has CDR1 SNHLY and CDR2 FYNNEI. CDR3 length: 14 residues. CDR3 DNA sequence: TGTGCCAGCAACGCACAGGGGTTCAATCAGCCCCAGCATTTT. It yields the protein CASNAQGFNQPQHF.

The V gene is TRBV6-2 or TRBV6-3, the J gene TRBJ1-4, with 10 nucleotides matching TRBD1. The CDR3 spans 16 residues. Germline V gene sequence: CDR1 MNHEY, CDR2 SVGEGT. V lost 2 bases to trimming and J lost 8 bases; unmatched junction nucleotides: 8. CDR3 coding DNA: TGTGCCAGCAGTTACCCGGGGACAGGGGCAAGCGAAAAACTGTTTTTT. This translates into CASSYPGTGASEKLFF.

This chain uses TRBV6-1 with TRBJ1-2; 9 nucleotides line up with TRBD1. The CDR3 consists of 17 residues. CDR1 is MNHNS, CDR2 SASEGT, per germline. V was pared by 0 bases and J by 5 bases, with 10 bases of the junction left unmatched. This CDR3 reads CASSEAGGQGLGYGYTF. DNA of the CDR3: TGTGCCAGCAGTGAAGCGGGGGGACAGGGTTTGGGTTATGGCTACACCTTC.

This clone was found once. The V gene is TRBV3-1 (or the pseudogene TRBV3-2), the J gene TRBJ2-3, with 13 positions matching TRBD2. Germline CDR1 is LGHDT and CDR2 is YNNKEL (reference sequence). The V gene end was trimmed by 5 bases and the J gene end by 2 bases; junction bases not matched to a gene: 10. This CDR3 is built from 18 residues. CDR3 residues: CASSVLGGLAGSTDTQYF. The DNA of the CDR3 is TGTGCCAGCAGCGTTCTGGGGGGACTAGCGGGGTCCACAGATACGCAGTATTTT.

The V gene is TRBV29-1, the J gene TRBJ1-2, with D unclear. Trimming shortened V by 5 bases and J by 4 bases, and 11 bases separated the two germline ends. Per germline, CDR1 SQVTM and CDR2 ANQGSEA. The CDR3 sequence is 12 residues long. The CDR3 here is CSVYDTIYGYTF. The CDR3 nucleotides read TGCAGCGTTTATGACACCATCTATGGCTACACCTTC.

V gene TRBV19 combines with J gene TRBJ2-7, with TRBD1 identical over 9 bases. Per germline, CDR1 LNHDA and CDR2 SQIVND (reference sequence). There are 15 residues in the CDR3. The ends lost 5 bases at V and 3 bases at J; junction bases unmatched: 8. DNA of the CDR3: TGTGCCAGTAGTCCTCAGACAGGGGGTGACTACGAGCAGTACTTC. Its translation is CASSPQTGGDYEQYF. The full variable domain, in which reference TRBV19 and TRBJ2-7 provide the parts outside the CDR3, is DGGITQSPKYLFRKEGQNVTLSCEQNLNHDAMYWYRQDPGQGLRLIYYSQIVNDFQKGDIAEGYSVSREKKESFPLTVTSAQKNPTAFYLCASSPQTGGDYEQYFGPGTRLTVT.

The chain joins TRBV6-5 to TRBJ1-5; TRBD1 aligns across 7 bases. The germline V gene encodes CDR1 MNHEY and CDR2 SVGAGI. V dropped 0 bases and J dropped 6; count of bases not matched to a gene: 5. The CDR3 has 15 residues. CDR3 region: CASSYSTGKGQPQHF. CDR3 in DNA: TGTGCCAGCAGTTACTCGACAGGGAAGGGTCAGCCCCAGCATTTT.

The chain couples TRBV5-1 to TRBJ2-3; D gene uncertain. Germline-derived CDR1 and CDR2 are SGHRS and YFSETQ. With 1 base removed from V and 1 base from J, the gap between germline ends came to 7 bases. CDR3 length: 14 amino acids. This chain's CDR3 is CASSLSQGTDTQYF. CDR3 nucleotides: TGCGCCAGCAGCTTGTCACAAGGCACAGATACGCAGTATTTT.

The chain couples TRBV5-1 to TRBJ1-4, with 7 bases lining up with TRBD1. The germline CDR1 and CDR2 sequences are SGHRS and YFSETQ. J was trimmed by 13 bases and V by 0 bases; bases with no gene match: 12. The CDR3 is 15 amino acids. The CDR3 sequence: CASSLETGEVKGLFF. CDR3 coding DNA: TGCGCCAGCAGCTTGGAAACAGGGGAGGTGAAGGGACTGTTTTTT.

The chain carries TRBV5-5 and TRBJ2-5, with a possible D match to TRBD2 (6 bases). V lost 1 base and J lost 5, with 9 bases in between. Germline assignment: CDR1 SGHKS and CDR2 YYEKEE (reference sequence). The length of the CDR3 is 13 residues. The CDR3 DNA follows: TGTGCCAGCAGCTTGACGGGGGTCGAGACCCAGTACTTC. This encodes CASSLTGVETQYF. The entire variable domain, with the rest obtained from reference TRBV5-5 and TRBJ2-5, is as follows: DAGVTQSPTHLIKTRGQQVTLRCSPISGHKSVSWYQQVLGQGPQFIFQYYEKEERGRGNFPDRFSARQFPNYSSELNVNALLLGDSALYLCASSLTGVETQYFGPGTRLLVL.

The chain employs TRBV9 and TRBJ1-1; 10 nucleotides line up with TRBD1. This CDR3 is built from 16 residues. From germline, CDR1 is SGDLS and CDR2 YYNGEE. With V trimmed by 4 bases and J by 0 bases, 6 bases remained unmatched. CDR3 DNA sequence: TGTGCCAGCAGCTCGAGACAGGGGGCTATGAACACTGAAGCTTTCTTT. It yields the protein CASSSRQGAMNTEAFF.

This chain links TRBV3-1 (or the pseudogene TRBV3-2) with TRBJ2-7; 11 positions match TRBD1. The V and J ends lost 2 bases and 5 bases, in that order; junction bases with no gene match: 14. The CDR3 has 18 residues. Germline CDR1 reads LGHDT; CDR2 reads YNNKEL (reference sequence). CDR3 residues: CASSQRPWGGQGVHEQYF. CDR3 in DNA: TGTGCCAGCAGCCAACGCCCATGGGGGGGACAGGGGGTCCACGAGCAGTACTTC.

The chain uses TRBV13 and TRBJ1-5; D perhaps matches TRBD1 (6 bases). This CDR3 is built from 13 residues. The ends were cut back, 5 bases at V and 7 bases at J, with 12 bases in the middle. Germline V gene lookup returns CDR1 PRHDT and CDR2 FYEKMQ (reference sequence). CDR3 in DNA: TGTGCCAGCAGCCCACAGGGTCGCCAGCCCCAGCATTTT. This sequence encodes CASSPQGRQPQHF.

CDR3 in amino acids: CSVEEGTGYGYGYTF. The CDR3 DNA follows: TGCAGCGTTGAAGAAGGAACAGGGTACGGCTATGGCTACACCTTC. The J gene is TRBJ1-2, the V gene TRBV29-1; a possible D gene is TRBD1 (6 bases). The CDR3 spans 15 residues. V lost 0 bases and J 4 bases, leaving 15 bases between the germline ends. The germline V gene encodes CDR1 SQVTM and CDR2 ANQGSEA.

For the CDR3, the DNA is TGTGCCAGCAGCCCAAGGCAGGGACAGCTGTTAAACACTGAAGCTTTCTTT. The encoded protein is CASSPRQGQLLNTEAFF. The chain couples TRBV11-2 to TRBJ1-1; 7 nucleotides align to TRBD1. This CDR3 is built from 17 residues. The germline gives CDR1 SGHAT, CDR2 FQNNGV. V lost 5 bases to trimming and J lost 2 bases; unmatched junction nucleotides: 14.

The rearrangement uses TRBV19 and TRBJ2-4; no firm D call. Germline V CDR1 and CDR2: LNHDA, SQIVND (reference sequence). The CDR3 loop spans 13 amino acids. V was cut by 3 bases and J by 8 bases, with 11 bases left in between. Here the CDR3 DNA reads TGTGCCAGTAGTATGAGCCTGAACGACATTCAGTACTTC. Protein sequence: CASSMSLNDIQYF.

The chain is built from TRBV19 and TRBJ1-1; D is unresolved. Trimming removed 5 bases from V and 4 bases from J, with 20 bases in between. The germline CDR1 and CDR2 sequences are LNHDA and SQIVND (reference sequence). The CDR3 runs to 16 residues. The CDR3: CASSSPPAGEGTEAFF. For the CDR3, the DNA is TGTGCCAGTAGTTCTCCCCCAGCGGGTGAGGGCACTGAAGCTTTCTTT.

The V and J genes are TRBV12-3 or TRBV12-4 and TRBJ2-3; D is unresolved. This CDR3 comprises 13 residues. Trimming left V 4 bases short and J 2 bases short, with 7 bases between. This CDR3 reads CASSSTYTDTQYF. Here the CDR3 DNA reads TGTGCCAGCAGTTCCACCTACACAGATACGCAGTATTTT.

Notes on this clone: The sample carries other DNA sequences with the same CDR3. The chain couples TRBV7-9 to TRBJ2-2; the match to TRBD2 covers 14 bases. Germline assignment: CDR1 SEHNR and CDR2 FQNEAQ (reference sequence). This CDR3 is built from 15 residues. V lost 5 bases and J lost 7; bases outside the gene matches: 3. The CDR3 loop is CASSPGLAGVGELFF. The DNA for the CDR3 is TGTGCCAGCAGCCCGGGACTAGCGGGGGTCGGGGAGCTGTTTTTT.

This sequence joins TRBV27 and TRBJ2-7; the match to TRBD2 covers 8 bases. Germline lookup yields CDR1 MNHEY and CDR2 SMNVEV (reference sequence). The CDR3 has 16 residues. Germline trimming cut 5 bases from V and 0 bases from J; bases unmatched to any gene: 9. CDR3 in amino acids: CASSTRLASSSYEQYF. DNA for the CDR3: TGTGCCAGCAGTACCCGACTAGCGTCGAGCTCCTACGAGCAGTACTTC.

The V and J genes are TRBV5-1 and TRBJ2-1; 13 bases align to TRBD2. The CDR3 runs to 15 residues. After removal of 4 bases from V and 9 bases from J, the junction contained 7 bases not matched to a gene. The germline V gene encodes CDR1 SGHRS and CDR2 YFSETQ. The DNA for the CDR3 is TGCGCCAGCAGCGGCCCCGGGACTAGCGGGGCTGAGCAGTTCTTC. It encodes CASSGPGTSGAEQFF.

The chain recombines TRBV30 with TRBJ2-2, with 9 positions matching TRBD2. CDR1 GTSNPN and CDR2 SVGIG come from the germline V gene (reference sequence). This CDR3 spans 15 amino acids. V trimming: 3 bases; J trimming: 4 bases; junction bases outside the gene matches: 6. The CDR3 nucleotides are TGTGCCTGGAGGGTAGCGGGGGCCCCCACCGGGGAGCTGTTTTTT. This gives the protein CAWRVAGAPTGELFF.